This T cell receptor beta chain comes out of a study of blood T cells in healthy people across ages. At the level of the study: About one barcoded beta molecule per two T cells was captured by template switching. Study-wide findings and caveats: Aged donors had fewer naive CD4+ cells and lower diversity than long-lived donors.

Of note for this clonotype: The antigen is unknown. A single base is all that separates this from a far larger clone, so a read error is likely.

The CDR3 is made up of 14 amino acids. The germline CDR1 and CDR2 sequences are SEHNR and FQNEAQ (reference sequence). There were healthy Caucasian individuals from Russia, aged about 6 to 100, serving as donors. With each sample, at least 6 micrograms of total RNA were extracted. A J-beta primer mix and a sample-barcoded 5' primer were used in a second PCR of about 7 to 12 cycles. TCRdb re-analysed the 5' RACE reads in MiXCR, keeping a single row per CDR3 protein. The sample gives under 2 million distinct CDR3 sequences, almost 35% of which show up once; about 11% is in the top ten. The chain links TRBV7-9 to TRBJ2-3; D is possibly TRBD2 (6 bases). Material: blood. This sequence was found in a woman in her twenties or thirties in good health. CDR3 sequence: CASSLGRGTDTPYF. The DNA of the CDR3 is TGTGCCAGCAGCTTAGGGCGGGGCACAGATACGCCGTATTTT.